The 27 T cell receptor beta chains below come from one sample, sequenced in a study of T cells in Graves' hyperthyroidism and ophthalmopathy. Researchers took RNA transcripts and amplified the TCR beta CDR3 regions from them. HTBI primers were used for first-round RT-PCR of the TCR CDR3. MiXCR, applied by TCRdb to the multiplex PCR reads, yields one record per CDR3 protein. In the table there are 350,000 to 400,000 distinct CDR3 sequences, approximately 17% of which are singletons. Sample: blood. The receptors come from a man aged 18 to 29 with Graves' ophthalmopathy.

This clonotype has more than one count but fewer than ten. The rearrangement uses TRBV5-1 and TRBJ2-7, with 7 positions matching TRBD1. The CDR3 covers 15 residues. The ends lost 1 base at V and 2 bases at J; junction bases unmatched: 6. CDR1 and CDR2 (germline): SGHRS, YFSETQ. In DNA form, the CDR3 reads TGCGCCAGCAGCTTGTCGGGGACAGTAACCTACGAGCAGTACTTC. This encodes CASSLSGTVTYEQYF.

CDR3 in amino acids: CASSLKGGDNEQFF. The CDR3 DNA reads TGTGCCAGCAGTCTCAAGGGGGGGGACAATGAGCAGTTCTTC. This chain joins TRBV28 and TRBJ2-1; D may be TRBD2 (7 bases). V was trimmed by 5 bases and J by 5 bases, leaving 13 bases between them. Germline V gene sequence: CDR1 MDHEN, CDR2 SYDVKM. The CDR3 runs to 14 residues.

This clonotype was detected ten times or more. CDR3 nucleotide sequence: TGCAGTGCGGGCAACACTGAAGCTTTCTTT. Its translation: CSAGNTEAFF. V and J are TRBV20-1 and TRBJ1-1; no reliable D call. The V end was cut by 6 bases, the J end by 2 bases, with 4 bases between. There are 10 residues in the CDR3. Germline CDR1 reads DFQATT; CDR2 reads SNEGSKA (reference sequence).

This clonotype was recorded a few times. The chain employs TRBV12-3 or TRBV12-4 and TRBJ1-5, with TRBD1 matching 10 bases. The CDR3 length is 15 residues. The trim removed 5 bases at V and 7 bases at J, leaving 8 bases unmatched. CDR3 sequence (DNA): TGTGCCAGCAGTCGACAGGGGGCGCAGGGGCAGCCCCAGCATTTT. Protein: CASSRQGAQGQPQHF.

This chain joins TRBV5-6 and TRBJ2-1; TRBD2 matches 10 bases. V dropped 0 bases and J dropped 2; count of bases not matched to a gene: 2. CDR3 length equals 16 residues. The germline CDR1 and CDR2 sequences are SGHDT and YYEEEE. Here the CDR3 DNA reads TGTGCCAGCAGCTTGGTGAGCGGGGGGGCCTACAATGAGCAGTTCTTC. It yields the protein CASSLVSGGAYNEQFF.

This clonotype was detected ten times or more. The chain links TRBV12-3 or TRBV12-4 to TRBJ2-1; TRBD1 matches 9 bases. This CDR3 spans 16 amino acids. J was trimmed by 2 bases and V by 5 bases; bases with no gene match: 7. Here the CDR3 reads CASSGEQGAAYNEQFF. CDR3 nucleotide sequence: TGTGCCAGCAGTGGGGAACAGGGGGCGGCCTACAATGAGCAGTTCTTC.

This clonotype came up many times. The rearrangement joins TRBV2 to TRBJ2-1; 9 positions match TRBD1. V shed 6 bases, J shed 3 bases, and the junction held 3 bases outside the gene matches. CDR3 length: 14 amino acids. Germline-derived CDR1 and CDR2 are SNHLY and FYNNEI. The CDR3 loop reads CASRNRGLYNEQFF. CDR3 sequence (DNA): TGTGCCAGCAGGAACAGGGGGCTCTACAATGAGCAGTTCTTC.

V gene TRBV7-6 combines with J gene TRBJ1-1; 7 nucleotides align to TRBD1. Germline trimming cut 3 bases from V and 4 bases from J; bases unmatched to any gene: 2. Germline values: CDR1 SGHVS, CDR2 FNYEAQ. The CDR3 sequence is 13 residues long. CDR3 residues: CASSFGTVTEAFF. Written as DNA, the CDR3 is TGTGCCAGCAGCTTCGGGACAGTCACTGAAGCTTTCTTT.

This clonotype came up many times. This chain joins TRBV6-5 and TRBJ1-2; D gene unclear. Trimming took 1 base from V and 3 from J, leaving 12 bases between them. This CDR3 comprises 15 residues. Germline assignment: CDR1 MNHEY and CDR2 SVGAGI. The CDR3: CASSYWRISYYGYTF. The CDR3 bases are TGTGCCAGCAGTTACTGGCGAATCTCCTACTATGGCTACACCTTC.

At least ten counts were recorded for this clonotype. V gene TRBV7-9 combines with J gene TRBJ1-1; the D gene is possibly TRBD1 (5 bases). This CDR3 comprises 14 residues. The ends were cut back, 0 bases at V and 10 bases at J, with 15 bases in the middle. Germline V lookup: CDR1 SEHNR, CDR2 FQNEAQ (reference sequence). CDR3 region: CASSLAGAEGTAFF. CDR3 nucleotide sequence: TGTGCCAGCAGCTTAGCCGGGGCTGAAGGTACAGCTTTCTTT.

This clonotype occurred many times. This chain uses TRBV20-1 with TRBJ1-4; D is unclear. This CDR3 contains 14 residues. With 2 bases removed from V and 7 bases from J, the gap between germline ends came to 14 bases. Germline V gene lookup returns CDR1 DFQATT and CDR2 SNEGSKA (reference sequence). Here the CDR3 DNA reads TGCAGTGCTAGAATGTGGGATGTGTCTGAAAAACTGTTTTTT. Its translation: CSARMWDVSEKLFF.

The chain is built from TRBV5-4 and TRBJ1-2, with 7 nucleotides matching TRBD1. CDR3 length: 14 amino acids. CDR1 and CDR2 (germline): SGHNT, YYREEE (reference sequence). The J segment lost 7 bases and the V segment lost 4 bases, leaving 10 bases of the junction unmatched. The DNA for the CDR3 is TGTGCCAGCAGCCCCCGGACAGGAGGCGTTGGCTACACCTTC. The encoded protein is CASSPRTGGVGYTF.

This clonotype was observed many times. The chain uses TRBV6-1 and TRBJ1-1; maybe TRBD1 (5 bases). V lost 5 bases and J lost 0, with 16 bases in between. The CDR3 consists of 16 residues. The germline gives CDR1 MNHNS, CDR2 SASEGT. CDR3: CASSLEGRGMNTEAFF. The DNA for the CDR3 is TGTGCCAGCAGTTTAGAGGGGCGCGGTATGAACACTGAAGCTTTCTTT.

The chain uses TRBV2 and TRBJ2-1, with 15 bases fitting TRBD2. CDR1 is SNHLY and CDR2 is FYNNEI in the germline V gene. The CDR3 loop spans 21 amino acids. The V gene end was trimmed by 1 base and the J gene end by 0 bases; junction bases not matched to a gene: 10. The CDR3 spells CASSEGTSGGALFSSYNEQFF. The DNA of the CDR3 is TGTGCCAGCAGTGAAGGGACTAGCGGGGGGGCCCTTTTTAGCTCCTACAATGAGCAGTTCTTC.

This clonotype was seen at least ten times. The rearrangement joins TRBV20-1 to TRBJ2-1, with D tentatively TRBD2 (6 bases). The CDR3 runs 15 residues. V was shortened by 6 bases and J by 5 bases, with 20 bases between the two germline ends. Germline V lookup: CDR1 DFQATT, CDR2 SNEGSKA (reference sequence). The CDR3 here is CSALLGGTVNNEQFF. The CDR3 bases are TGCAGTGCCTTATTAGGCGGGACCGTGAACAATGAGCAGTTCTTC.

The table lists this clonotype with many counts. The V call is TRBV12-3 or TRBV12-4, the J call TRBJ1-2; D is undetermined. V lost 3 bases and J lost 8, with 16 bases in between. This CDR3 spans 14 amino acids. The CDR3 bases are TGTGCCAGCAGTTTTCAACTCAGCCTAGGGGGCTACACCTTC. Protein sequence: CASSFQLSLGGYTF.

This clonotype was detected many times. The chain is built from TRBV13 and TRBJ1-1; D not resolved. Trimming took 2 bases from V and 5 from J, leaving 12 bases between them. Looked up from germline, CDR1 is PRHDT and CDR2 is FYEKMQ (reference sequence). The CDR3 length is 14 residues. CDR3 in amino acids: CASSLFEFRTEAFF. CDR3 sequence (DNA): TGTGCCAGCAGCTTATTTGAGTTTCGGACTGAAGCTTTCTTT.

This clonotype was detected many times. The chain's CDR3 is CASSVGRQMNTEAFF. The CDR3 bases are TGTGCCAGCAGCGTCGGGCGGCAGATGAACACTGAAGCTTTCTTT. The chain recombines TRBV9 with TRBJ1-1; D is unclear. This CDR3 has 15 residues. The V gene lost 2 bases and the J gene lost 0 bases, with 11 bases spanning the gap. The germline CDR1 and CDR2 sequences are SGDLS and YYNGEE.

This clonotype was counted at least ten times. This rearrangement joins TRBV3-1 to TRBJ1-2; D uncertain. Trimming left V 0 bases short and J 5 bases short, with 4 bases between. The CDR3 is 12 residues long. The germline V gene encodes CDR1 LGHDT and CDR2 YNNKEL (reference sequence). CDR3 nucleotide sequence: TGTGCCAGCAGCCAAGATGTTTATGGCTACACCTTC. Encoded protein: CASSQDVYGYTF.

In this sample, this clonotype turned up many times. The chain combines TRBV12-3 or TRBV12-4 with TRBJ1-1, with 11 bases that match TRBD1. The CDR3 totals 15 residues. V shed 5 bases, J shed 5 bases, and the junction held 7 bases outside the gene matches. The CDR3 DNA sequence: TGTGCCAGCAGTGCGCCGGGACAGGGGGATACTGAAGCTTTCTTT. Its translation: CASSAPGQGDTEAFF.

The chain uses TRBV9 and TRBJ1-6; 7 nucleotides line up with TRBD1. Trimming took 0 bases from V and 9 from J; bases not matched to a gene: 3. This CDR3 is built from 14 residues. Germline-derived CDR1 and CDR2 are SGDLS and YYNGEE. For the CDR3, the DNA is TGTGCCAGCAGCGTAGGACAGGGTGGTTCACCCCTCCACTTT. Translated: CASSVGQGGSPLHF.

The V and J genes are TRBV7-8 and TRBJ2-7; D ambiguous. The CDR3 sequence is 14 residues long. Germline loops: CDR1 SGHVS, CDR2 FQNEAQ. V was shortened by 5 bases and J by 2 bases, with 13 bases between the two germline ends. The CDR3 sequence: CASSLGSEAYEQYF. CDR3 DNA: TGTGCCAGCAGCCTCGGGTCGGAAGCCTACGAGCAGTACTTC.

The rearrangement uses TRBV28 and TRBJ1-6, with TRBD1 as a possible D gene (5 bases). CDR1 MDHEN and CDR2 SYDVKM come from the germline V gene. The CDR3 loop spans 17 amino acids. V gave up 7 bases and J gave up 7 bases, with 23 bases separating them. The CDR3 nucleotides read TGTGCCAGCACCCGCGGTTTGGGGCCTTATGACAATTCACCCCTCCACTTT. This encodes CASTRGLGPYDNSPLHF.

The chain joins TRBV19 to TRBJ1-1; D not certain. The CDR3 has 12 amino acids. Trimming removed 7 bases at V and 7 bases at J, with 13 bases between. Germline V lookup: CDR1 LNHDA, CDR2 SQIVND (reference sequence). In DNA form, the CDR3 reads TGTGCCAGTACTATGGATAAGATTGAAGCTTTCTTT. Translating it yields CASTMDKIEAFF. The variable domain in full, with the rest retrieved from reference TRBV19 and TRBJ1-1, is DGGITQSPKYLFRKEGQNVTLSCEQNLNHDAMYWYRQDPGQGLRLIYYSQIVNDFQKGDIAEGYSVSREKKESFPLTVTSAQKNPTAFYLCASTMDKIEAFFGQGTRLTVV.

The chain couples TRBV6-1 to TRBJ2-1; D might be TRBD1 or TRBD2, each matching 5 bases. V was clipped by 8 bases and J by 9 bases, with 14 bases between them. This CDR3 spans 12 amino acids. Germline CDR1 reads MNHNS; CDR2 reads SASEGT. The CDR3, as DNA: TGTGCCAGCTACAACCGTGGGGGTGAGCAGTTCTTC. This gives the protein CASYNRGGEQFF.

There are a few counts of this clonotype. The DNA for the CDR3 is TGTGCCAGCAGTTACACAGGGCGGCCAGAGACCCAGTACTTC. It yields the protein CASSYTGRPETQYF. V gene TRBV6-2 or TRBV6-3 combines with J gene TRBJ2-5; D may be TRBD1 (6 bases). Per germline, CDR1 MNHEY and CDR2 SVGEGT. The V end was cut by 2 bases, the J end by 4 bases, with 11 bases between. The CDR3 loop spans 14 amino acids.

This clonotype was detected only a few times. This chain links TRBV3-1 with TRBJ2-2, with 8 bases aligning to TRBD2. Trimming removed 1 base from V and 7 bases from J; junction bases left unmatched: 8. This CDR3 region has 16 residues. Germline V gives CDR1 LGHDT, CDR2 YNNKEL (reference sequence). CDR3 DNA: TGTGCCAGCAGCCAAGGGGCCGGGGGGGCCCACGGGGAGCTGTTTTTT. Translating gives CASSQGAGGAHGELFF.